These 14 T cell receptor beta chains originate from one sample sequenced in a study of shared clonotypes between healthy human individuals. Assay used: immunoSEQ multiplex PCR; TCRdb lists only in-frame clones, some missing. The sample consists of more than 2 million clones, 85% to 95% of them appearing once. Sequenced material: naive CD4+ T cells sorted from blood. Subset here: CD45RA+ positively selected. All receptors derive from a man aged 18 to 29 in good health.

This clone was seen once. The chain employs TRBV10-3 and TRBJ2-7; D is possibly TRBD1 or TRBD2 (5 bases each). Germline assignment: CDR1 ENHRY and CDR2 SYGVKD. Trimming removed 9 bases from V and 4 bases from J, with 16 bases in between. This CDR3 contains 13 residues. In DNA form, the CDR3 reads TGTGCCATATCCGGGACCGATACGTACGAGCAGTACTTC. Its translation: CAISGTDTYEQYF.

V is TRBV7-9 and J is TRBJ2-7, with TRBD1 matching over 8 bases. The length of the CDR3 is 16 residues. Germline V lookup: CDR1 SEHNR, CDR2 FQNEAQ (reference sequence). V lost 5 bases, J lost 3 bases, and 12 bases stayed unmatched. The CDR3 region has the DNA TGTGCCAGCAGCCTTACTTTAGGGACAGGACGCTACGAGCAGTACTTC. Protein: CASSLTLGTGRYEQYF.

This clone was picked up one time. CDR3 nucleotide sequence: TGTGCCAGCAGCTCCTCAGGGGGCGAGACCCAGTACTTC. Translated, it gives CASSSSGGETQYF. The gene calls are TRBV7-9 and TRBJ2-5; TRBD1 agrees at 8 bases. V was clipped by 4 bases and J by 5 bases; unmatched bases: 3. The CDR3 runs to 13 residues. Germline V gives CDR1 SEHNR, CDR2 FQNEAQ (reference sequence).

The chain joins TRBV9 to TRBJ2-1; D remains ambiguous. CDR1 is SGDLS, CDR2 YYNGEE, per germline. The CDR3 extends over 14 amino acids. With 2 bases removed from V and 8 bases from J, the gap between germline ends came to 14 bases. The CDR3 protein is CASSVLPQLHEQFF. The CDR3 DNA reads TGTGCCAGCAGCGTCCTCCCACAACTGCATGAGCAGTTCTTC.

The chain links TRBV6-5 to TRBJ2-7; D gene unclear. Germline V gene data show CDR1 as MNHEY and CDR2 as SVGAGI. The V gene lost 7 bases and the J gene lost 2 bases, with 15 bases spanning the gap. The CDR3 runs 14 residues. CDR3 loop: CASTNPEVPYEQYF. The CDR3 DNA follows: TGTGCCAGCACCAACCCAGAGGTCCCCTACGAGCAGTACTTC.

This sequence joins TRBV7-2 and TRBJ1-1, with 11 bases that match TRBD1. Trimming cost V 3 bases and J 7 bases; bases outside gene matches: 7. Germline V gene sequence: CDR1 SGHTA, CDR2 FQGNSA. The CDR3 has 15 residues. The CDR3 spells CASSLDRGRFSEAFF. The CDR3 bases are TGTGCCAGCAGCTTGGACAGGGGGCGATTTAGTGAAGCTTTCTTT.

The V and J genes are TRBV28 and TRBJ1-2; 8 nucleotides match TRBD1. From germline, CDR1 is MDHEN and CDR2 SYDVKM. With 5 bases clipped from V and 7 bases from J, the junction kept 12 bases outside the gene matches. The CDR3 extends over 15 amino acids. The CDR3: CASSPPSQGEGGYTF. Written as DNA, the CDR3 is TGTGCCAGCAGTCCACCGTCACAGGGGGAGGGTGGCTACACCTTC.

The chain has TRBV28 and TRBJ2-2; tentative D call: TRBD1 (6 bases). The germline CDR1 and CDR2 sequences are MDHEN and SYDVKM. Trimming shortened V by 3 bases and J by 2 bases, and 10 bases separated the two germline ends. The length of the CDR3 is 15 residues. In nucleotides, the CDR3 is TGTGCCAGCAGTTTGGCACAGGGAAACACCGGGGAGCTGTTTTTT. Translation gives CASSLAQGNTGELFF.

The chain links TRBV6-5 to TRBJ1-1, with 11 positions matching TRBD1. Germline CDR1 MNHEY, CDR2 SVGAGI. The CDR3 is 15 amino acids. Unmatched junction bases numbered 2, after V lost 2 bases and J lost 3 bases. The CDR3 is CASSYRGQGDTEAFF. CDR3 nucleotides: TGTGCCAGCAGTTACCGGGGACAGGGGGACACTGAAGCTTTCTTT.

The CDR3 sequence is CASSLQGYQPQHF. The CDR3 region has the DNA TGTGCCAGCTCACTACAGGGGTACCAGCCCCAGCATTTT. The chain recombines TRBV18 with TRBJ1-5; TRBD1 matches 7 bases. The trim removed 4 bases at V and 7 bases at J, leaving 4 bases unmatched. The germline V gene has CDR1 KGHSH and CDR2 LQKENI. This CDR3 has 13 amino acids.

The gene calls are TRBV13 and TRBJ2-7, with 8 bases that match TRBD2. This CDR3 has 16 residues. Germline CDR1 is PRHDT and CDR2 is FYEKMQ (reference sequence). Trimming removed 3 bases from V and 0 bases from J; junction bases left unmatched: 7. The CDR3 region has the DNA TGTGCCAGCAGCTTGCGGCGGGGGGATGACTCCTACGAGCAGTACTTC. This encodes CASSLRRGDDSYEQYF.

The chain is built from TRBV6-6 and TRBJ1-1; no clear D gene. Germline values: CDR1 MNHNY, CDR2 SVGAGI (reference sequence). CDR3 size: 15 residues. V lost 0 bases and J 1 base, leaving 9 bases between the germline ends. CDR3 protein: CASSYSSWTNTEAFF. In nucleotides, the CDR3 is TGTGCCAGCAGTTACTCGAGTTGGACGAACACTGAAGCTTTCTTT.

A word on this clone: The same CDR3 can be traced to other DNA sequences in this sample. The chain recombines TRBV6-1 with TRBJ2-7, with no clear D. The CDR3 sequence is 12 residues long. Germline CDR1 and CDR2: MNHNS and SASEGT. Trimming removed 2 bases at V and 3 bases at J, with 5 bases between. In nucleotides, the CDR3 is TGTGCCAGCAGTGAAAGCAGCTACGAGCAGTACTTC. It specifies CASSESSYEQYF.

Remarks on this clone: Other DNA sequences in this specimen translate into the identical CDR3. The V call is TRBV7-2, the J call TRBJ2-7, with TRBD1 identical over 7 bases. The CDR3 spans 14 residues. Germline V gene sequence: CDR1 SGHTA, CDR2 FQGNSA. V shed 1 base and J 1 base; nucleotides not matched to a gene: 1. The CDR3 DNA reads as TGTGCCAGCAGCTTAGTACAGGGGTCCTACGAGCAGTACTTC. This translates into CASSLVQGSYEQYF.